The 12 T cell receptor beta chains listed next were all sequenced from one sample in a study of blood T cell repertoires in COVID-19. Produced via immunoSEQ multiplex PCR; TCRdb's table is partial and in-frame only. This sample has 200,000 or so clones, with approximately 84% found just once. Material: peripheral blood. Receptor source: a man in his forties or fifties with active or convalescent COVID-19.

The genes are TRBV28 and TRBJ1-2, with D perhaps matching TRBD1 (6 bases). This CDR3 comprises 16 residues. Germline V gives CDR1 MDHEN, CDR2 SYDVKM. Trimming took off 8 bases at V and 8 bases at J, with 27 bases between the two ends. The CDR3 reads CASRYAGEITQGGYTF. In DNA form, the CDR3 reads TGTGCCAGCCGATATGCGGGGGAAATTACCCAGGGGGGCTACACCTTC.

The gene calls are TRBV7-7 and TRBJ2-2, with TRBD1 identical over 7 bases. Losses at the gene ends were 2 bases for V and 0 bases for J; bases not matched to a gene: 12. This CDR3 is built from 19 residues. From germline, CDR1 is SSHAT and CDR2 FNYEAQ (reference sequence). The CDR3 loop reads CASSLRRDRGPANTGELFF. The CDR3 DNA reads TGTGCCAGCAGCTTACGGAGAGATAGGGGGCCCGCGAACACCGGGGAGCTGTTTTTT. Together with reference TRBV7-7 and TRBJ2-2, the CDR3 gives the full variable domain: GAGVSQSPRYKVTKRGQDVTLRCDPISSHATLYWYQQALGQGPEFLTYFNYEAQPDKSGLPSDRFSAERPEGSISTLTIQRTEQRDSAMYRCASSLRRDRGPANTGELFFGEGSRLTVL.

The J gene is TRBJ2-3, the V gene TRBV6-5; D is possibly TRBD1 (5 bases). Per the germline V gene, CDR1 is MNHEY and CDR2 is SVGAGI. V lost 6 bases and J 6 bases, leaving 7 bases between the germline ends. The CDR3 consists of 11 residues. The CDR3 spells CASRGPDTQYF. The CDR3 DNA is TGTGCCAGCAGGGGGCCGGATACGCAGTATTTT.

The CDR3 DNA reads TGTGCCAGCAGCTTGTGGTCGAGGACCGGGGAGCTGTTTTTT. Its translation: CASSLWSRTGELFF. The chain couples TRBV5-8 to TRBJ2-2; D remains unclear. V lost 1 base, J lost 5 bases, and 9 bases lay in between. This CDR3 region has 14 residues. Germline-derived CDR1 and CDR2 are SGHTS and YDEGEE.

This chain links TRBV2 with TRBJ1-5; TRBD1 aligns across 9 bases. This CDR3 is 12 amino acids long. CDR1 SNHLY and CDR2 FYNNEI come from the germline V gene. V lost 10 bases and J lost 7; bases outside the gene matches: 5. DNA for the CDR3: TGTGCCATTGGGACAGGGACGCAGCCCCAGCATTTT. Encoded protein: CAIGTGTQPQHF.

Comments on this clone: Other DNA sequences in the same sample also yield this CDR3. The chain is built from TRBV11-3 and TRBJ2-7, with D perhaps TRBD1 (5 bases). The CDR3 runs to 14 residues. Germline V gene sequence: CDR1 SGHNT, CDR2 YENEEA. With 1 base removed from V and 0 bases from J, the gap between germline ends came to 7 bases. The DNA of the CDR3 is TGTGCCAGCAGCTTAGGCAGGGACTCCTACGAGCAGTACTTC. Translation gives CASSLGRDSYEQYF.

The gene calls are TRBV6-1 and TRBJ1-4; perhaps TRBD1 as D (5 bases). Germline V lookup: CDR1 MNHNS, CDR2 SASEGT. Trimming left V 1 base short and J 0 bases short, with 15 bases between. This CDR3 is built from 18 residues. The CDR3 region is CASSEGDFYFATNEKLFF. The CDR3 region has the DNA TGTGCCAGCAGTGAAGGGGACTTTTACTTTGCAACTAATGAAAAACTGTTTTTT.

DNA for the CDR3: TGTGCCAGCAGTTATTACGTTTTTCGACAGGGGCCCGGCTACACCTTC. This sequence encodes CASSYYVFRQGPGYTF. The V and J genes are TRBV6-6 and TRBJ1-2; 8 bases map to TRBD1. V was pared by 3 bases and J by 8 bases, with 14 bases of the junction left unmatched. The length of the CDR3 is 16 residues. The germline V gene has CDR1 MNHNY and CDR2 SVGAGI (reference sequence).

The chain uses TRBV5-4 and TRBJ2-1, with TRBD1 matching over 11 bases. With V trimmed by 4 bases and J by 8 bases, 8 bases remained unmatched. The CDR3 sequence is 15 residues long. Germline lookup yields CDR1 SGHNT and CDR2 YYREEE (reference sequence). As DNA, the CDR3 is TGTGCCAGCAGCCCCTGGGGACAGGGGGGTCATGAGCAGTTCTTC. Amino acids: CASSPWGQGGHEQFF.

The chain links TRBV29-1 to TRBJ2-7; 7 nucleotides line up with TRBD2. The length of the CDR3 is 14 residues. The germline V gene has CDR1 SQVTM and CDR2 ANQGSEA. With 3 bases clipped from V and 0 bases from J, the junction kept 5 bases outside the gene matches. CDR3 DNA: TGCAGCGTTGATACCGGGGAGGGCTCCTACGAGCAGTACTTC. Translation gives CSVDTGEGSYEQYF.

V gene TRBV6-1 combines with J gene TRBJ2-7; 7 bases are shared with TRBD1. J was trimmed by 6 bases and V by 3 bases; bases with no gene match: 8. Germline-derived CDR1 and CDR2 are MNHNS and SASEGT. The CDR3 is 14 amino acids. The CDR3 loop is CASSEMDRLSEQYF. CDR3 bases: TGTGCCAGCAGTGAGATGGACAGGCTCTCCGAGCAGTACTTC.

V usage is TRBV5-1 and J usage is TRBJ2-6; no clear D. V was cut by 0 bases and J by 0 bases, with 7 bases left in between. CDR1 is SGHRS, CDR2 YFSETQ, per germline. This CDR3 has 16 residues. Written as DNA, the CDR3 is TGCGCCAGCAGCTTGGGCACGAGCTCTGGGGCCAACGTCCTGACTTTC. It specifies CASSLGTSSGANVLTF.